The 18 T cell receptor beta chains reported below all come from one sample, sequenced in a study of somatic mutations in cytotoxic T cells in rheumatoid arthritis. Some clones are missing from TCRdb's copy, which holds only in-frame ones; the method was immunoSEQ multiplex PCR. The profile shows roughly 15,000 clones, roughly four fifths of them singletons. Sequenced: CD8+ T cells sorted from blood. The receptors derive from an adult with rheumatoid arthritis.

This chain joins TRBV15 and TRBJ1-2; D remains ambiguous. This CDR3 has 14 residues. Germline loops: CDR1 LNHNV, CDR2 YYDKDF (reference sequence). The germline V and J ends were trimmed by 0 bases and 2 bases, with 7 bases remaining between them. CDR3 residues: CATSRDAVNYGYTF. CDR3 bases: TGTGCCACCAGCAGAGATGCGGTCAACTATGGCTACACCTTC.

V and J are TRBV7-6 and TRBJ2-1; 7 bases agree with TRBD2. There are 17 residues in the CDR3. Trimming took 2 bases from V and 9 from J; bases not matched to a gene: 16. CDR1 is SGHVS and CDR2 is FNYEAQ in the germline V gene. CDR3 region: CASSLYLASGSGIEQFF. CDR3 in DNA: TGTGCCAGCAGCTTATATCTGGCTAGCGGTAGCGGTATTGAGCAGTTCTTC.

The chain joins TRBV27 to TRBJ2-7, with 7 bases that match TRBD1. V shed 3 bases, J shed 2 bases, and the junction held 1 base outside the gene matches. From germline, CDR1 is MNHEY and CDR2 SMNVEV (reference sequence). The CDR3 runs 13 residues. The CDR3: CASSFTGAYEQYF. The CDR3, as DNA: TGTGCCAGCAGTTTTACAGGGGCCTACGAGCAGTACTTC.

This sequence joins TRBV5-1 and TRBJ2-1; TRBD2 matches 11 bases. This CDR3 spans 16 amino acids. Germline CDR1 is SGHRS and CDR2 is YFSETQ. Unmatched junction bases numbered 7, after V lost 4 bases and J lost 4 bases. CDR3 nucleotides: TGCGCCAGCAGCCAAAAGGGACTAGCGGATTACAATGAGCAGTTCTTC. Protein product: CASSQKGLADYNEQFF.

The V gene is TRBV27, the J gene TRBJ1-1; 7 bases are a match to TRBD1. Per germline, CDR1 MNHEY and CDR2 SMNVEV (reference sequence). The ends lost 3 bases at V and 5 bases at J; junction bases unmatched: 6. The CDR3 spans 14 residues. CDR3 sequence: CASSFGTVETEAFF. The CDR3 coding sequence is TGTGCCAGCAGTTTCGGGACAGTAGAGACTGAAGCTTTCTTT.

The V call is TRBV5-1, the J call TRBJ1-1; D possibly corresponds to TRBD1 (5 bases). V shed 7 bases and J shed 5 bases, with 12 bases lying between them. The CDR3 totals 12 residues. Germline V gene data show CDR1 as SGHRS and CDR2 as YFSETQ. The CDR3 nucleotides are TGCGCCAGCTCTTCAGGGTTAACTGAAGCTTTCTTT. Its protein is CASSSGLTEAFF. Full variable domain (remainder filled in from reference TRBV5-1 and TRBJ1-1): KAGVTQTPRYLIKTRGQQVTLSCSPISGHRSVSWYQQTPGQGLQFLFEYFSETQRNKGNFPGRFSGRQFSNSRSEMNVSTLELGDSALYLCASSSGLTEAFFGQGTRLTVV.

The rearrangement joins TRBV13 to TRBJ2-7, with 10 bases fitting TRBD1. The CDR3 contains 16 residues. CDR1 is PRHDT and CDR2 is FYEKMQ in the germline V gene (reference sequence). V trimming: 5 bases; J trimming: 2 bases; junction bases outside the gene matches: 9. DNA of the CDR3: TGTGCCAGCAGCACGGGACAGGGGCAATCACCCTACGAGCAGTACTTC. Its protein product is CASSTGQGQSPYEQYF.

In its sample, this clone was seen once. The chain recombines TRBV18 with TRBJ1-1; a weak D match, TRBD1 (5 bases). The CDR3 totals 14 residues. V was trimmed by 3 bases and J by 0 bases, leaving 8 bases between them. The germline CDR1 and CDR2 sequences are KGHSH and LQKENI. The CDR3 loop reads CASSPTGLNTEAFF. The CDR3 DNA follows: TGTGCCAGCTCACCTACAGGATTGAACACTGAAGCTTTCTTT.

V gene TRBV6-1 combines with J gene TRBJ1-3, with a tentative D call TRBD1 (5 bases). Trimming took off 3 bases at V and 3 bases at J, with 21 bases between the two ends. The CDR3 length is 18 residues. CDR1 is MNHNS, CDR2 SASEGT, per germline. CDR3 residues: CASSENGARRSVGNTIYF. CDR3 nucleotides: TGTGCCAGCAGTGAGAATGGGGCGCGAAGGTCTGTTGGAAACACCATATATTTT.

This chain connects TRBV5-6 to TRBJ2-4; the D is unclear. There are 16 residues in the CDR3. Germline V lookup: CDR1 SGHDT, CDR2 YYEEEE. Trimming took off 0 bases at V and 2 bases at J, with 12 bases between the two ends. The CDR3 region has the DNA TGTGCCAGCAGCTTGGGGGTTCAGGAAACCAAAAACATTCAGTACTTC. Translated, it gives CASSLGVQETKNIQYF.

The chain combines TRBV9 with TRBJ2-1; D gene unclear. The CDR3 runs 12 residues. Per the germline V gene, CDR1 is SGDLS and CDR2 is YYNGEE. Trimming cost V 3 bases and J 4 bases, with 5 bases left between them. The CDR3 loop is CASSGHYNEQFF. For the CDR3, the DNA is TGTGCCAGCAGCGGACATTACAATGAGCAGTTCTTC.

This chain connects TRBV13 to TRBJ2-1, with a possible D match to TRBD2 (6 bases). Trimming cost V 5 bases and J 7 bases, with 18 bases left between them. Germline CDR1 is PRHDT and CDR2 is FYEKMQ (reference sequence). This CDR3 region has 15 residues. CDR3 amino acids: CASSGGLAYSNEQFF. CDR3 bases: TGTGCCAGCAGCGGGGGGTTAGCGTACTCAAATGAGCAGTTCTTC.

V gene TRBV7-6 combines with J gene TRBJ2-5; 7 bases align to TRBD2. The CDR3 runs 15 residues. Germline CDR1 and CDR2: SGHVS and FNYEAQ. The trim removed 5 bases at V and 4 bases at J, leaving 10 bases unmatched. The CDR3 reads CASSGLEGGAETQYF. The CDR3 bases are TGTGCCAGCAGCGGGCTCGAGGGAGGGGCAGAGACCCAGTACTTC.

The chain couples TRBV15 to TRBJ1-4, with D maybe TRBD1 (6 bases). In germline, CDR1 is LNHNV, CDR2 YYDKDF (reference sequence). The V gene lost 0 bases and the J gene lost 6 bases, with 14 bases spanning the gap. The CDR3 runs 16 residues. This CDR3 reads CATSRDGGGGDEKLFF. DNA of the CDR3: TGTGCCACCAGCAGAGATGGAGGAGGGGGAGATGAAAAACTGTTTTTT.

The V gene is TRBV9, the J gene TRBJ2-1, with 8 bases identical to TRBD2. CDR3 length equals 15 residues. In germline, CDR1 is SGDLS, CDR2 YYNGEE. With V trimmed by 4 bases and J by 8 bases, 11 bases remained unmatched. The CDR3 region is CASSILSGSGDEQFF. CDR3 nucleotide sequence: TGTGCCAGCAGCATCTTGAGCGGGAGTGGGGATGAGCAGTTCTTC.

The V gene is TRBV6-5, the J gene TRBJ2-3, with D uncertain. The CDR3 is made up of 13 amino acids. Trimming removed 2 bases from V and 0 bases from J, with 3 bases in between. CDR1 and CDR2 from the germline V gene are MNHEY and SVGAGI. The CDR3 DNA reads as TGTGCCAGCAGTTACGACAGCACAGATACGCAGTATTTT. This encodes CASSYDSTDTQYF.

The J gene is TRBJ1-5, the V gene TRBV12-5, with D perhaps matching TRBD1 (5 bases). CDR1 LGHNT and CDR2 FRNRAP come from the germline V gene. V was trimmed by 7 bases and J by 2 bases, leaving 12 bases between them. This CDR3 is built from 14 residues. The CDR3 spells CASAAGLGNQPQHF. CDR3 nucleotide sequence: TGTGCTAGTGCTGCAGGGTTGGGCAATCAGCCCCAGCATTTT.

The gene calls are TRBV4-1 and TRBJ2-2; 7 bases match TRBD1. The CDR3 covers 14 residues. V was pared by 10 bases and J by 3 bases, with 8 bases of the junction left unmatched. CDR1 is MGHRA, CDR2 YSYEKL, per germline. CDR3 protein: CAISDRAHTGELFF. The CDR3 DNA reads as TGCGCCATCTCCGACAGGGCCCACACCGGGGAGCTGTTTTTT.